A single sample gave rise to the 14 T cell receptor beta chains below, sequenced in a study of blood T cells in healthy people across ages (dated by TCRdb to between 2015 and 2016). Library prep was done by 5' RACE. The run used an Illumina HiSeq 2500. A second PCR of about 6 to 11 cycles was run with a J-beta primer mix and a sample-barcoded 5' primer. Using fastp trimming at Q25 and MiXCR clonotype assembly, TCRdb reanalyzed the public sequencing data and kept in-frame beta chains. CDR3 protein duplicates are merged, each entry listing the most common genes and DNA. Counted in this sample were 600,000 to 850,000 distinct CDR3 sequences; roughly 47% of them appeared once. The ten largest make up roughly 20% of the sample. The sample taken for sequencing was blood. The origin of the receptors is a woman aged 60-75 years in good health.

The sample holds a few counts of this clonotype. The V gene is TRBV9, the J gene TRBJ2-1; 10 bases agree with TRBD2. Per germline, CDR1 SGDLS and CDR2 YYNGEE. The length of the CDR3 is 16 residues. V shed 1 base and J 6 bases; nucleotides not matched to a gene: 7. The CDR3 loop is CASSVPGTSVANEQFF. Written as DNA, the CDR3 is TGTGCCAGCAGCGTACCCGGGACTAGCGTTGCCAATGAGCAGTTCTTC.

This clonotype has a single count. The chain links TRBV7-7 to TRBJ2-1, with 9 bases aligning to TRBD2. The end of the DNA aligns better with TRBJ2-7, so the J call may be wrong. Germline CDR1 and CDR2: SSHAT and FNYEAQ (reference sequence). The CDR3 has 21 residues. CDR3 region: CASSLVYPSGARSTLYNEQYF. CDR3 nucleotide sequence: TGTGCCAGCAGCTTAGTTTATCCTAGCGGGGCCCGAAGCACACTCTACAATGAGCAGTACTTC.

Points on this clonotype: The junction shows a germline mismatch at one end, possibly a read error. The chain employs TRBV2 and TRBJ2-1, with D unclear. The CDR3 loop spans 13 amino acids. Per the germline V gene, CDR1 is SNHLY and CDR2 is FYNNEI. CDR3 in DNA: TGTACCAGCAGTGGGGAACTACGGGATGAGCAGTTCTTC. It is translated as CTSSGELRDEQFF. The full variable domain, completed using reference TRBV2 and TRBJ2-1, is EPEVTQTPSHQVTQMGQEVILRCVPISNHLYFYWYRQILGQKVEFLVSFYNNEISEKSEIFDDQFSVERPDGSNFTLKIRSTKLEDSAMYFCTSSGELRDEQFFGPGTRLTVL.

This clonotype was picked up one time. This chain uses TRBV7-6 with TRBJ2-7; unclear D gene. Germline values: CDR1 SGHVS, CDR2 FNYEAQ. V shed 4 bases and J shed 2 bases, with 12 bases lying between them. CDR3 size: 14 residues. This CDR3 reads CASSSSASPYEQYF. The CDR3, as DNA: TGTGCCAGCAGCTCGTCGGCGAGCCCCTACGAGCAGTACTTC.

The chain combines TRBV4-3 with TRBJ2-6; TRBD1 matches at 7 bases. CDR3 size: 17 residues. Germline-derived CDR1 and CDR2 are LGHNA and YSLEER. The junction had 4 bases not matched to a gene; V was cut back by 0 bases and J by 2 bases. The CDR3, as DNA: TGCGCCAGCAGCCAAGAACAGACAGGGACTGGGGCCAACGTCCTGACTTTC. Amino acid sequence: CASSQEQTGTGANVLTF.

J is TRBJ2-6 and V is TRBV5-1; a weak D match, TRBD1 (6 bases). Germline CDR1 SGHRS, CDR2 YFSETQ. The CDR3 is 17 residues long. V gave up 1 base and J gave up 2 bases, with 13 bases separating them. CDR3 in DNA: TGCGCCAGCAGCTTGTCCGACAGGACGGCTGGGGCCAACGTCCTGACTTTC. It encodes CASSLSDRTAGANVLTF.

J is TRBJ2-5 and V is TRBV7-2, with TRBD1 identical over 7 bases. Germline CDR1 SGHTA, CDR2 FQGNSA. V lost 1 base, J lost 6 bases, and 2 bases stayed unmatched. The CDR3 length is 13 residues. CDR3 sequence reads: CASSLGQGQTQYF. Written as DNA, the CDR3 is TGTGCCAGCAGCTTAGGACAGGGACAGACCCAGTACTTC. Looking up the rest from reference TRBV7-2 and TRBJ2-5 gives the full variable domain: GAGVSQSPSNKVTEKGKDVELRCDPISGHTALYWYRQSLGQGLEFLIYFQGNSAPDKSGLPSDRFSAERTGGSVSTLTIQRTQQEDSAVYLCASSLGQGQTQYFGPGTRLLVL.

The chain has TRBV25-1 and TRBJ1-2; D gene uncertain. V was shortened by 2 bases and J by 4 bases, with 11 bases between the two germline ends. Germline assignment: CDR1 MGHDK and CDR2 SYGVNS. The CDR3 is made up of 14 amino acids. CDR3 coding DNA: TGTGCCAGCAGTGAACTGACAACCATCTATGGCTACACCTTC. Translation: CASSELTTIYGYTF.

In regard to this clonotype: A junction boundary mismatches the germline segment, possibly from a read error. The chain joins TRBV3-1 to TRBJ1-1, with no clear D. Germline CDR1 and CDR2: LGHDT and YNNKEL (reference sequence). The CDR3 spans 14 residues. The CDR3 sequence: CASSQGQPNAEAFF. As DNA, the CDR3 is TGTGCCAGCAGCCAAGGGCAGCCGAACGCTGAAGCTTTCTTT.

The chain combines TRBV20-1 with TRBJ1-1; D might be TRBD1 (5 bases). Germline assignment: CDR1 DFQATT and CDR2 SNEGSKA (reference sequence). With 5 bases removed from V and 2 bases from J, the gap between germline ends came to 15 bases. This CDR3 has 14 residues. The CDR3 DNA is TGCAGTGCTCCCCCCGGGGGAGGCAACACTGAAGCTTTCTTT. Amino acids: CSAPPGGGNTEAFF.

CDR3 bases: TGTGCCCCCTCTAGCGTGGCCTACGAGCAGTACTTC. This sequence encodes CAPSSVAYEQYF. The V gene is TRBV10-3, the J gene TRBJ2-7; the D gene is possibly TRBD2 (6 bases). CDR1 is ENHRY and CDR2 is SYGVKD in the germline V gene. The ends were cut back, 11 bases at V and 2 bases at J, with 13 bases in the middle. The CDR3 is made up of 12 amino acids.

This clonotype has only one observation. The V call is TRBV7-9, the J call TRBJ2-2, with 8 nucleotides matching TRBD2. Trimming cost V 1 base and J 5 bases; bases outside gene matches: 6. This CDR3 is built from 16 residues. Germline CDR1 and CDR2: SEHNR and FQNEAQ (reference sequence). The CDR3 DNA follows: TGTGCCAGCAGCTTAGTTGGCGGGAGGACGACCGGGGAGCTGTTTTTT. This codes for CASSLVGGRTTGELFF.

The chain has TRBV7-3 and TRBJ2-1; possible D gene TRBD1, 5 bases. This CDR3 has 15 amino acids. Germline lookup yields CDR1 SGHTA and CDR2 FQGTGA. V was shortened by 4 bases and J by 6 bases, with 16 bases between the two germline ends. The CDR3 protein is CASSSVRVGINEQFF. CDR3 nucleotides: TGTGCCAGCAGCTCCGTCAGGGTGGGCATCAATGAGCAGTTCTTC.

The genes are TRBV18 and TRBJ2-7; 12 bases map to TRBD1. J lost 6 bases, V lost 6 bases, and 9 bases had no gene match. The CDR3 is 15 amino acids. CDR1 and CDR2 from the germline V gene are KGHSH and LQKENI. CDR3 sequence (DNA): TGTGCCAGCTCGCCCTCCGGGACAGGGGGCCGCGAGCAGTACTTC. Its translation is CASSPSGTGGREQYF.